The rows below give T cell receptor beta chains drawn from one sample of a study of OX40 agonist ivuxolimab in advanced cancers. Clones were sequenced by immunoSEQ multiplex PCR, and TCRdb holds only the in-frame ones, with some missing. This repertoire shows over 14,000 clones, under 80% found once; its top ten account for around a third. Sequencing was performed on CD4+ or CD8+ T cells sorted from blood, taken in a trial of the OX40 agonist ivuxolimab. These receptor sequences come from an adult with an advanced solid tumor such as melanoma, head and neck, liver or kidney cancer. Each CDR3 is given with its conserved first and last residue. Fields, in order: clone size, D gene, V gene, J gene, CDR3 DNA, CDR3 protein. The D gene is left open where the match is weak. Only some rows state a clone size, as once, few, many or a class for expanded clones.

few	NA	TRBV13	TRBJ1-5	TGTGCCAGCAGCTTAGGCCGAGGGAGGCAGCCCCAGCATTTT	CASSLGRGRQPQHF
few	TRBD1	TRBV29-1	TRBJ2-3	TGCAGCGCCGAGGCAGGGGGCGTCCCAGATACGCAGTATTTT	CSAEAGGVPDTQYF
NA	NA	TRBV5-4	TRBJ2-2	TGTGCCAGCAGCTCTGCCGACGACACCGGGGAGCTGTTTTTT	CASSSADDTGELFF
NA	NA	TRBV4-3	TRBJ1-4	TGCGCCAGCAGCCAAGAATTAGGAGTGAACGAAAAACTGTTTTTT	CASSQELGVNEKLFF
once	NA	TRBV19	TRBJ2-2	TGTGCCAGTGGAGACAGGGGAGGGTTTAGCGGGGAGCTGTTTTTT	CASGDRGGFSGELFF
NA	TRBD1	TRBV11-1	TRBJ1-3	TGTGCCAGCAGCGCCGGGACAGCTGGAAACACCATATATTTT	CASSAGTAGNTIYF
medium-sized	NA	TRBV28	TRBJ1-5	TGTGCCAGCAGTTTAGGGTTGGGGTCGAGCAATCAGCCCCAGCATTTT	CASSLGLGSSNQPQHF
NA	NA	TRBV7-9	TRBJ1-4	TGTGCCAGCAGCGCAAAGGGGGACTGGGAAAAACTGTTTTTT	CASSAKGDWEKLFF
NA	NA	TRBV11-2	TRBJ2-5	TGTGCCAGCAGCCCCGAGGCGGGGTATCAAGAGACCCAGTACTTC	CASSPEAGYQETQYF
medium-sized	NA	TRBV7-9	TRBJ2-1	TGTGCCAGCAGCTTATTACAATCGGGTTTTGATGAGCAGTTCTTC	CASSLLQSGFDEQFF
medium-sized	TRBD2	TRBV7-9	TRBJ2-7	TGTGCCAGCAGCCATCCGGGACTAGGGCTGTACGAGCAGTACTTC	CASSHPGLGLYEQYF
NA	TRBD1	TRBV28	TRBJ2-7	TGTGCCAGCACTGGACAGGGTCTTGTACTCTACGAGCAGTACTTC	CASTGQGLVLYEQYF
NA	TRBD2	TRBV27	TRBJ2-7	TGTGCCAGCAGTTCTCAGACTAGCGGAACGACCTACGAGCAGTACTTC	CASSSQTSGTTYEQYF
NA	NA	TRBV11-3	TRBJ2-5	TGTGCCAGCAGCTTAGACCAAGAACCCCAAGAGACCCAGTACTTC	CASSLDQEPQETQYF
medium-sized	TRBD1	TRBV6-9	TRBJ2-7	TGTGCCAGCAGTTCCGGACAGGGGGGGCCCTACGAGCAGTACTTC	CASSSGQGGPYEQYF
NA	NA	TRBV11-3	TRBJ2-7	TGTGCCAGCAGCCCAGGACCCCAACAAATGGACTTC	CASSPGPQQMDF
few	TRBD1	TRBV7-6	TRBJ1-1	TGTGCCAGCAGCCGACCCCTCGGGACAGGGAGAACCACGTCTGAAGCTTTCTTT	CASSRPLGTGRTTSEAFF
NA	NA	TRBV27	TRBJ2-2	TGTGCCAGCAGCCCAGGGGTGAACACCGGGGAGCTGTTTTTT	CASSPGVNTGELFF
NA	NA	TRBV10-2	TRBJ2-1	TGCGCCAGTACCTTAGGGTACAATGAGCAGTTCTTC	CASTLGYNEQFF
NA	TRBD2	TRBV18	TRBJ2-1	TGTGCCAGCTCACCACCGGGCGGGAGCGTGAAGCAGTTCTTC	CASSPPGGSVKQFF
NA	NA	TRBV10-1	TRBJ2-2	TGCGCCAGCAGTACTAGTGCCCGGGAAACCGGGGAGCTGTTTTTT	CASSTSARETGELFF
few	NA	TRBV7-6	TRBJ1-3	TGTGCCAGCAGCTCCGCATCGGGGACTCACCCCGTGGCCATCTCTGGAAACACCATATATTTT	CASSSASGTHPVAISGNTIYF
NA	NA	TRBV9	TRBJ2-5	TGTGCCAGCAGCGAGTACGGGACGGAGAAAGAGACCCAGTACTTC	CASSEYGTEKETQYF
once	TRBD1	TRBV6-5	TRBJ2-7	TGTGCCAGCTACCGGGACAGGGGGCGCGAGCAGTACTTC	CASYRDRGREQYF
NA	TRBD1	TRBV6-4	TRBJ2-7	TGTGCCAGCAGTCCCGGGACAGGGTTGTACGAGCAGTACTTC	CASSPGTGLYEQYF
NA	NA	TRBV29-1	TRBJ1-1	TGCAGCGAAGGGGGAGCTAATGAAGCTTTCTTT	CSEGGANEAFF
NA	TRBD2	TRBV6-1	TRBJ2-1	TGTGCCAGCAGTGAAGAAGCGGGAAGCTACAATGAGCAGTTCTTC	CASSEEAGSYNEQFF
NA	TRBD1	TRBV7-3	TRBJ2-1	TGTGCCAGCAGCTTGGGGACAGGGTCCTACAATGAGCAGTTCTTC	CASSLGTGSYNEQFF
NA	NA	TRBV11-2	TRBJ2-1	TGTGCCAGCAGCTTAGAATGGGGGAGGGGGCATGAGCAGTTCTTC	CASSLEWGRGHEQFF
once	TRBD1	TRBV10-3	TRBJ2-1	TGTGCCATCACCCGGGACAGAGAACACAATGAGCAGTTCTTC	CAITRDREHNEQFF
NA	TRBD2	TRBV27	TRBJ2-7	TGTGCCACCCGACTAGCGGGTTACTCCTACGAGCAGTACTTC	CATRLAGYSYEQYF
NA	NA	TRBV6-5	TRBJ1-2	TGTGCCAGCAGTTACGGGGGAGATAACTATGGCTACACCTTC	CASSYGGDNYGYTF
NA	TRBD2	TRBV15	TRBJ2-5	TGTGCCACCGCTCTAGCGGATGTTGGAGAGACCCAGTACTTC	CATALADVGETQYF
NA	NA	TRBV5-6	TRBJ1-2	TGTGCCAGCAGCTTGGTGCAAGATCGCTACACCTTC	CASSLVQDRYTF
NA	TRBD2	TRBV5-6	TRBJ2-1	TGTGCCAGCAGCTTGGCTAGCGGGAGTGGCGAGCAGTTCTTC	CASSLASGSGEQFF
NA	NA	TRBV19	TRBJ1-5	TGTGCCAGTAGTATAGATCTTTGGGCCGCATCCGGAAATCAGCCCCAGCATTTT	CASSIDLWAASGNQPQHF
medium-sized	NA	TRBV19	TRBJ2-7	TGTGCCAGTAGTCCGGACCCTCCGGCCCCCTACGAGCAGTACTTC	CASSPDPPAPYEQYF
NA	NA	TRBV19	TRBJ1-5	TGTGCCAGTAGTGCTCGGACGGACAATCAGCCCCAGCATTTT	CASSARTDNQPQHF
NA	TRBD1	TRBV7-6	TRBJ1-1	TGTGCCAGCAGCTTATTTGGACAGGGCGAGGGCACTGAAGCTTTCTTT	CASSLFGQGEGTEAFF